The sequence of this T cell receptor (beta chain) was determined in a study of blood T cell repertoires in COVID-19. Study background: T cells, B-cell-depleted T cells, or PBMCs provided the cDNA or gDNA that served as material.

Assay used: immunoSEQ multiplex PCR; TCRdb lists only in-frame clones, some missing. The sample lists 200,000 to 300,000 clones, 86% seen once, with about 2.7% in the top ten. The CDR3 covers 13 residues. Trimming cost V 0 bases and J 7 bases, with 9 bases left between them. CDR1 MNHEY and CDR2 SVGAGI come from the germline V gene. Cohorts were based on clinical histories the participants reported. Two consecutive negative NP/OP PCR tests, clearance, or resolved symptoms defined Cohort 3 recovery. The source material was PBMCs or T cells enriched from blood (not recorded which). The chain uses TRBV6-5 and TRBJ2-5; D is perhaps TRBD2 (6 bases). This TCR was sampled from a woman aged 18 to 35 who had recovered from COVID-19. The CDR3 coding sequence is TGTGCCAGCAGTTACTCGATGCGGGGGACCCAGTACTTC. Its protein is CASSYSMRGTQYF.